These T cell receptor beta chains were read from a single sample in a study of control samples from healthy donors and cancer patients. Method: immunoSEQ multiplex PCR; TCRdb's copy keeps in-frame clones and lacks some. This sample has under 150,000 clones, with 80% to 90% found just once. The sample consisted of blood. These receptors were collected from a man aged 55-75 years in good health. The CDR3 runs from the conserved cysteine through the conserved F or W. D genes are given only for firm matches.

V gene,D gene,CDR3 protein
TRBV5-4,-,CASTENSAGTEAFF
TRBV12-3/TRBV12-4,-,CASSRSEGDTQYF
TRBV7-8,TRBD1,CASSLAGPGTGNGYTF
TRBV6-2/TRBV6-3,TRBD1,CASSKPGQGVLGANVLTF
TRBV14,-,CASSQALHTEAFF
TRBV19,-,CASKQKPYSNQPQHF
TRBV10-3,TRBD1,CAISEVHRGFHEQYF
TRBV15,-,CATSRDPGVNYGYTF
TRBV5-1,-,CASGPGVSDSYNEQFF
TRBV19,-,CAAGPVSNSNTGELFF
TRBV7-2,-,CASSLSAGGAGQYF
TRBV5-8,TRBD2,CASSPGGGSGANVLTF
TRBV5-1,-,CASRGPGVTEAFF
TRBV5-5,-,CASSLLGAPGYGYTF
TRBV27,-,CASSLRRTIANEQFF
TRBV27,TRBD1,CASSPGQGRYGYTF
TRBV16,-,CASSRTDRNTEAFF
TRBV19,TRBD1,CASRDRNTGELFF
TRBV2,-,CASRAGSVNTEAFF
TRBV2,TRBD1,CASKGLKGQGGEQYF
TRBV6-5,TRBD1,CASSYQDRGGYTF
TRBV7-9,-,CASSRGTDNTEAFF
TRBV9,-,CASSVAGGGVDTQYF
TRBV18,-,CASSLNPQTAGGYTF
TRBV5-1,TRBD2,CASRATSEETQYF
TRBV24-1,-,CATSDSSGGAGKENIQYF
TRBV5-1,-,CASSLDDTYSPLHF
TRBV1,-,CTSNVVGQPQHF
TRBV7-8,-,CASSRKGGPQETQYF
TRBV5-4,TRBD2,CASSSRTSGGYEQYF
TRBV10-3,TRBD1,CAIRKGQGYTEAFF
TRBV7-2,-,CASSLQETQYF
TRBV28,-,CASRGVAATNEKLFF
TRBV29-1,-,CSVVAGEAFF
TRBV10-3,-,CAISDGLDYGYTF
TRBV28,-,CASWALQVSGNTIYF
TRBV7-8,-,CASSLVASGGYEQYF
TRBV5-1,-,CASSLGHSRNTGELFF
TRBV19,TRBD1,CASQTGTGNKGSPLHF
TRBV10-2,-,CASGGGSYEQYF
TRBV19,-,CASSTVDRYEQYF
TRBV3-1/TRBV3-2,TRBD2,CASSQDLGRGVRNEQFF
TRBV3-1/TRBV3-2,-,CASSQLVKGGDGYTF
TRBV11-2,-,CASSLIPGATDTQYF
TRBV29-1,-,CSVEDPLSGEKLFF
TRBV7-8,-,CASSNPSYEQYF
TRBV18,-,CASSQGTDSGNTIYF
TRBV6-5,TRBD1,CASSLAGGGGYTF
TRBV18,-,CASSPGSGSNQPQHF
TRBV28,-,CASRAVNSNQPQHF
TRBV6-5,-,CASSYSWGDTQYF
TRBV6-6,TRBD1,CASRTGAPPSYEQYF
TRBV19,-,CASLQGPDSNQPQHF
TRBV19,TRBD1,CASSRQGLDYGYTF